This T cell receptor (beta chain) comes out of a study of blood T cell repertoires in COVID-19. Looking at the study overall: The United States, Italy and Spain were the sources of the acute and convalescent COVID-19 samples. Nucleic acid was either cDNA or gDNA, and it came from T cells, B-cell-depleted T cells, or PBMCs.

The CDR3 extends over 14 amino acids. Germline CDR1 reads LGHNA; CDR2 reads YSLEER. V was shortened by 1 base and J by 5 bases, with 9 bases between the two germline ends. Authors' data handling: How many nucleated cells were present was estimated from reference gene primer amplification. Measured with immunoSEQ multiplex PCR; TCRdb has only the in-frame clones, and not every one. V, J and clone size were drawn from that table, and D and trimming were deduced from the DNA. The table has fewer than 200,000 clones, approximately 80% seen once; the top ten hold about 10%. The source of this sequence is a woman of 80 years or more with active or convalescent COVID-19. The sequencing sample was made of peripheral blood. The V and J genes are TRBV4-3 and TRBJ2-1; no definite D call. CDR3 protein: CASSQGSTDNEQFF. In nucleotides, the CDR3 is TGCGCCAGCAGCCAAGGGAGTACGGACAATGAGCAGTTCTTC.